What follows are 22 T cell receptor beta chains derived from one specimen sequenced in a study of T cell responses to AZD1222 COVID-19 vaccine. Here immunoSEQ multiplex PCR was the method, and the copy in TCRdb shows in-frame clones only, minus some. The sample includes 92,000 or so clones, 70% to 90% of them seen just once. Sequencing was performed on peripheral blood, taken on day 0 of AZD1222 vaccination. The receptors stem from an adult in good health.

J is TRBJ1-1 and V is TRBV28, with D unclear. The CDR3 covers 15 residues. CDR1 is MDHEN and CDR2 is SYDVKM in the germline V gene. The V gene lost 7 bases and the J gene lost 1 base, with 16 bases spanning the gap. CDR3 sequence (DNA): TGTGCCAGCACTAGATACGGAACGGCGAACACTGAAGCTTTCTTT. The encoded protein is CASTRYGTANTEAFF.

The CDR3 sequence: CARQGISYNSPLHF. The CDR3 nucleotides read TGTGCCAGGCAAGGGATATCCTATAATTCACCCCTCCACTTT. This chain joins TRBV2 and TRBJ1-6; no clear D. With 9 bases removed from V and 1 base from J, the gap between germline ends came to 10 bases. Per germline, CDR1 SNHLY and CDR2 FYNNEI. The length of the CDR3 is 14 residues.

The rearrangement joins TRBV10-3 to TRBJ1-1, with D possibly matching TRBD1 (5 bases). Germline V lookup: CDR1 ENHRY, CDR2 SYGVKD. This CDR3 region has 11 residues. The germline V and J ends were trimmed by 4 bases and 11 bases, with 11 bases remaining between them. CDR3 sequence reads: CAISGNRQAFF. The DNA of the CDR3 is TGTGCCATCAGTGGAAACAGACAGGCTTTCTTT.

The CDR3, as DNA: TGTGCCAGTAGGGGACAGGGGTATGATGAGCAGTTCTTC. Protein sequence: CASRGQGYDEQFF. The chain recombines TRBV19 with TRBJ2-1; TRBD1 agrees at 10 bases. The CDR3 is 13 amino acids. Trimming cost V 6 bases and J 8 bases; bases outside gene matches: 4. Germline CDR1 is LNHDA and CDR2 is SQIVND (reference sequence).

The rearrangement uses TRBV27 and TRBJ2-2, with 12 positions matching TRBD1. The germline CDR1 and CDR2 sequences are MNHEY and SMNVEV (reference sequence). There are 15 residues in the CDR3. Trimming at V came to 8 bases and at J to 7 bases, leaving 8 bases not matched to a gene. The CDR3 is CASHGTGGPGGELFF. As DNA, the CDR3 is TGTGCCAGCCACGGGACAGGGGGCCCCGGCGGGGAGCTGTTTTTT.

The gene calls are TRBV24-1 and TRBJ2-1; D is unresolved. V dropped 1 base and J dropped 6 bases, with 9 bases sitting between them. Looked up from germline, CDR1 is KGHDR and CDR2 is SFDVKD. The CDR3 is 14 amino acids. CDR3 nucleotide sequence: TGTGCCACCAGTGATTTAAGTGCCCCCAATGAGCAGTTCTTC. Residues: CATSDLSAPNEQFF.

Of note for this clone: One end of the junction is discordant with germline, which a read error may explain. The V and J genes are TRBV7-7 and TRBJ2-7, with no clear D. CDR3 length: 14 residues. From germline, CDR1 is SSHAT and CDR2 FNYEAQ (reference sequence). As DNA, the CDR3 is TGTGCTAGCAGCCCATCGCCAGACCCCTACGAGCAGTACTTC. It yields the protein CASSPSPDPYEQYF. The full variable domain, with the rest looked up from reference TRBV7-7 and TRBJ2-7, is GAGVSQSPRYKVTKRGQDVTLRCDPISSHATLYWYQQALGQGPEFLTYFNYEAQPDKSGLPSDRFSAERPEGSISTLTIQRTEQRDSAMYRCASSPSPDPYEQYFGPGTRLTVT.

CDR3 loop: CASRSRGRVALSYEQYF. The CDR3 bases are TGTGCAAGTCGCTCCCGAGGCAGGGTAGCACTCTCCTACGAGCAGTACTTC. The rearrangement joins TRBV12-2 to TRBJ2-7; TRBD1, as called in the table, went unchecked against the DNA. TRBV12-2 is recorded as a pseudogene. The CDR3 loop spans 17 amino acids.

The chain recombines TRBV5-6 with TRBJ1-5; D is unclear. Trimming removed 0 bases at V and 4 bases at J, with 8 bases between. The germline V gene has CDR1 SGHDT and CDR2 YYEEEE. This CDR3 is 14 amino acids long. The CDR3 DNA sequence: TGTGCCAGCAGCTTGGGTAGGATAAATCAGCCCCAGCATTTT. Its protein is CASSLGRINQPQHF.

The rearrangement joins TRBV5-5 to TRBJ1-5; no clear D gene. The CDR3 runs 15 residues. Germline CDR1 is SGHKS and CDR2 is YYEKEE (reference sequence). V lost 0 bases and J lost 2, with 9 bases in between. DNA of the CDR3: TGTGCCAGCAGCTTGGTTGTGAGGGGCAATCAGCCCCAGCATTTT. Its protein is CASSLVVRGNQPQHF.

The chain links TRBV4-2 to TRBJ2-3; 7 bases line up with TRBD1. With V trimmed by 0 bases and J by 2 bases, 5 bases remained unmatched. This CDR3 comprises 16 residues. Germline V gene lookup returns CDR1 LGHNA and CDR2 YNFKEQ. In DNA form, the CDR3 reads TGTGCCAGCAGCCAAGAACGGGGACAGTTCACAGATACGCAGTATTTT. Its translation: CASSQERGQFTDTQYF.

The chain has TRBV5-6 and TRBJ1-3, with a weak D call TRBD1 (6 bases). This CDR3 region has 14 residues. The V gene's germline CDR1 is SGHDT and CDR2 YYEEEE. V lost 6 bases, J lost 0 bases, and 10 bases lay in between. In DNA, the CDR3 is TGTGCCAGCACTGGACAGTTCTCTGGAAACACCATATATTTT. This translates into CASTGQFSGNTIYF.

The rearrangement links TRBV28 to TRBJ1-5; D ambiguous. Looked up from germline, CDR1 is MDHEN and CDR2 is SYDVKM. The V gene lost 3 bases and the J gene lost 5 bases, with 11 bases spanning the gap. This CDR3 has 14 amino acids. CDR3 protein: CASSFYRADQPQHF. DNA of the CDR3: TGTGCCAGCAGTTTTTATCGGGCTGATCAGCCCCAGCATTTT.

The genes are TRBV6-1 and TRBJ1-5; the D gene is possibly TRBD1 (5 bases). V gave up 1 base and J gave up 4 bases, with 11 bases separating them. This CDR3 is 15 amino acids long. Germline V CDR1 and CDR2: MNHNS, SASEGT. In DNA, the CDR3 is TGTGCCAGCAGTGAAGGGTCGGGGGGAAATCAGCCCCAGCATTTT. It translates to CASSEGSGGNQPQHF.

V is TRBV5-8 and J is TRBJ1-5; 7 nucleotides match TRBD1. The length of the CDR3 is 17 residues. V shed 2 bases, J shed 0 bases, and the junction held 8 bases outside the gene matches. The germline CDR1 and CDR2 sequences are SGHTS and YDEGEE. CDR3 DNA: TGTGCCAGCAGCTTTCAACAGGGGATGGGTAGCAATCAGCCCCAGCATTTT. Translation gives CASSFQQGMGSNQPQHF.

Here the CDR3 DNA reads TGTGCCAGCAGTGGCAGGGGGCTTGAGCCCCAGCATTTT. Translation: CASSGRGLEPQHF. The chain carries TRBV2 and TRBJ1-5; 8 nucleotides agree with TRBD1. This CDR3 is built from 13 residues. From germline, CDR1 is SNHLY and CDR2 FYNNEI. With 4 bases clipped from V and 8 bases from J, the junction kept 4 bases outside the gene matches.

The count of this clone is one. The V call is TRBV10-2, the J call TRBJ1-6; a possible D gene is TRBD1 (5 bases). V lost 0 bases to trimming and J lost 7 bases, with 10 bases between them. Germline CDR1 and CDR2: WSHSY and SAAADI. The CDR3 is 15 residues long. The CDR3 DNA reads TGCGCCAGCAGTGAGTCGGGGCTGGGGAATTCACCCCTCCACTTT. It specifies CASSESGLGNSPLHF.

The genes are TRBV3-1 (or the pseudogene TRBV3-2) and TRBJ1-1; 7 bases fit TRBD1. The V segment lost 4 bases and the J segment 0 bases; nucleotides outside the gene matches: 5. CDR3 size: 15 residues. CDR1 and CDR2 from the germline V gene are LGHDT and YNNKEL (reference sequence). CDR3 region: CASSLRTGLNTEAFF. In DNA form, the CDR3 reads TGTGCCAGCAGCCTACGGACAGGCCTGAACACTGAAGCTTTCTTT.

V and J are TRBV18 and TRBJ2-7; 8 nucleotides match TRBD1. The trim removed 4 bases at V and 4 bases at J, leaving 6 bases unmatched. Germline CDR1 KGHSH, CDR2 LQKENI. CDR3 length equals 14 residues. CDR3 sequence (DNA): TGTGCCAGCTCACGGACAGGGTCGGAATACGAGCAGTACTTC. Its translation: CASSRTGSEYEQYF.

The rearrangement uses TRBV19 and TRBJ2-7; D is unclear. Germline CDR1 and CDR2: LNHDA and SQIVND (reference sequence). CDR3 length equals 14 residues. The germline V and J ends were trimmed by 4 bases and 1 base, with 11 bases remaining between them. The CDR3 loop is CASSTGGNSYEQYF. CDR3 in DNA: TGTGCCAGTAGTACGGGCGGAAATTCCTACGAGCAGTACTTC.

The V call is TRBV9, the J call TRBJ2-7; 9 bases match TRBD1. CDR1 is SGDLS and CDR2 is YYNGEE in the germline V gene. Losses at the gene ends were 0 bases for V and 6 bases for J; bases not matched to a gene: 4. The CDR3 is 14 residues long. The CDR3 here is CASSVGDRVSEQYF. Here the CDR3 DNA reads TGTGCCAGCAGCGTAGGGGACAGGGTCTCCGAGCAGTACTTC. Filled out from reference TRBV9 and TRBJ2-7, the complete variable domain reads DSGVTQTPKHLITATGQRVTLRCSPRSGDLSVYWYQQSLDQGLQFLIQYYNGEERAKGNILERFSAQQFPDLHSELNLSSLELGDSALYFCASSVGDRVSEQYFGPGTRLTVT.

This chain connects TRBV2 to TRBJ1-5, with D uncertain. V lost 7 bases to trimming and J lost 1 base, with 8 bases between them. Germline CDR1 SNHLY, CDR2 FYNNEI. The CDR3 totals 13 residues. CDR3 loop: CASNELSNQPQHF. The CDR3 DNA is TGTGCCAGCAACGAATTAAGCAATCAGCCCCAGCATTTT. Based on the CDR3 plus reference TRBV2 and TRBJ1-5, the full variable domain is EPEVTQTPSHQVTQMGQEVILRCVPISNHLYFYWYRQILGQKVEFLVSFYNNEISEKSEIFDDQFSVERPDGSNFTLKIRSTKLEDSAMYFCASNELSNQPQHFGDGTRLSIL.